These 22 T cell receptor beta chains were all obtained from the same sample, sequenced in a study of cytomegalovirus exposure and HLA in healthy donors. The PCR made use of 60 Vbeta and 13 Jbeta primers. Profiling relied on immunoSEQ multiplex PCR, and the TCRdb table lists in-frame clones only, not all of them. The data show about 95,000 clones, with 60% to 80% seen just once and approximately 7.8% held by the top ten. The sample consisted of PBMCs. The receptors here all came from a man aged 55 to 70 in good health and CMV-seronegative.

The rearrangement uses TRBV11-3 and TRBJ1-3; D gene ambiguous. The CDR3 runs 13 residues. V lost 4 bases and J 4 bases, leaving 8 bases between the germline ends. The germline gives CDR1 SGHNT, CDR2 YENEEA. The CDR3 spells CASSSHLGNTIYF. In DNA, the CDR3 is TGTGCCAGCAGCTCCCACTTGGGAAACACCATATATTTT.

The rearrangement links TRBV6-5 to TRBJ1-1; D not certain. This CDR3 has 13 amino acids. Between the trimmed V and J ends, which lost 7 bases and 5 bases, there was a span of 14 bases. Germline lookup yields CDR1 MNHEY and CDR2 SVGAGI. CDR3 loop: CASKPPAQTEAFF. In nucleotides, the CDR3 is TGTGCCAGCAAGCCCCCCGCCCAAACTGAAGCTTTCTTT.

The gene calls are TRBV28 and TRBJ2-5; D might be TRBD2 (6 bases). V gave up 7 bases and J gave up 2 bases, with 20 bases separating them. Germline CDR1 is MDHEN and CDR2 is SYDVKM. The CDR3 extends over 16 amino acids. The CDR3: CASTGFGGDLQETQYF. The DNA for the CDR3 is TGTGCCAGCACCGGGTTCGGGGGAGACCTACAAGAGACCCAGTACTTC.

The V and J genes are TRBV15 and TRBJ1-3, with D hard to call. V shed 0 bases and J shed 0 bases, with 6 bases lying between them. CDR3 length equals 15 residues. Germline V CDR1 and CDR2: LNHNV, YYDKDF (reference sequence). CDR3 residues: CATSRDRHSGNTIYF. The DNA for the CDR3 is TGTGCCACCAGCAGAGACCGACACTCTGGAAACACCATATATTTT.

The CDR3 DNA reads as TGTGCCAGCAGTTACAGTCAGGGAAACACCGGGGAGCTGTTTTTT. Protein: CASSYSQGNTGELFF. The V call is TRBV6-6, the J call TRBJ2-2; maybe TRBD1 (5 bases). V dropped 2 bases and J dropped 2 bases, with 9 bases sitting between them. The CDR3 runs 15 residues. Germline loops: CDR1 MNHNY, CDR2 SVGAGI (reference sequence).

Comment on this clone: At one of its ends the junction is not consistent with the germline gene, which may arise from a read error. CDR3 sequence: CASSPPGQGTIRF. In DNA form, the CDR3 reads TGTGCCAGCAGCCCGCCGGGACAGGGTACCATCCGATTT. The chain links TRBV7-9 to TRBJ2-3, with TRBD1 identical over 9 bases. Germline V gene lookup returns CDR1 SEHNR and CDR2 FQNEAQ (reference sequence). The CDR3 loop spans 13 amino acids.

V usage is TRBV7-9 and J usage is TRBJ2-1; TRBD2 agrees at 8 bases. V lost 5 bases to trimming and J lost 7 bases; unmatched junction nucleotides: 10. Germline loops: CDR1 SEHNR, CDR2 FQNEAQ (reference sequence). This CDR3 is built from 15 residues. CDR3 DNA: TGTGCCAGCAGCCTGACTAGCGAAATAAGAAATGAGCAGTTCTTC. Its protein is CASSLTSEIRNEQFF.

This chain joins TRBV11-2 and TRBJ2-3; D is uncertain. Germline CDR1 reads SGHAT; CDR2 reads FQNNGV. Trimming removed 5 bases at V and 9 bases at J, with 15 bases between. The CDR3 totals 13 residues. This CDR3 is CASSLSPEATQYF. Written as DNA, the CDR3 is TGTGCCAGCAGCCTATCACCCGAGGCGACGCAGTATTTT.

This chain links TRBV18 with TRBJ1-5; unclear D gene. CDR3 length: 14 amino acids. V lost 2 bases to trimming and J lost 5 bases, with 10 bases between them. The germline V gene encodes CDR1 KGHSH and CDR2 LQKENI. As DNA, the CDR3 is TGTGCCAGCTCACCAAGGCAGAGGGATCAGCCCCAGCATTTT. This encodes CASSPRQRDQPQHF.

J is TRBJ2-7 and V is TRBV2; 8 positions agree with TRBD1. The V gene's germline CDR1 is SNHLY and CDR2 FYNNEI. Trimming removed 0 bases from V and 3 bases from J; junction bases left unmatched: 4. The CDR3 sequence is 15 residues long. The CDR3 sequence: CASSEAGRGLYEQYF. The DNA of the CDR3 is TGTGCCAGCAGTGAAGCAGGCAGGGGGCTCTACGAGCAGTACTTC.

This chain uses TRBV6-6 with TRBJ1-1, with D perhaps matching TRBD1 (6 bases). Trimming removed 6 bases at V and 2 bases at J, with 13 bases between. Germline-derived CDR1 and CDR2 are MNHNY and SVGAGI (reference sequence). This CDR3 spans 14 amino acids. The CDR3 DNA reads as TGTGCCAGCAGCCCTGACAGGACAAACACTGAAGCTTTCTTT. It yields the protein CASSPDRTNTEAFF.

The rearrangement uses TRBV4-3 and TRBJ2-3; D is undetermined. The germline gives CDR1 LGHNA, CDR2 YSLEER. The V gene lost 0 bases and the J gene lost 1 base, with 8 bases spanning the gap. This CDR3 contains 15 residues. CDR3 residues: CASSQDFRGTDTQYF. The CDR3 nucleotides read TGCGCCAGCAGCCAAGATTTTCGGGGCACAGATACGCAGTATTTT.

J is TRBJ2-3 and V is TRBV28; 8 nucleotides match TRBD2. The trim removed 4 bases at V and 0 bases at J, leaving 6 bases unmatched. Germline-derived CDR1 and CDR2 are MDHEN and SYDVKM. The CDR3 runs to 16 residues. CDR3 region: CASSWIPSGSTDTQYF. Here the CDR3 DNA reads TGTGCCAGCAGTTGGATTCCTAGCGGGAGCACAGATACGCAGTATTTT.

The genes are TRBV29-1 and TRBJ2-2; 8 nucleotides align to TRBD2. The CDR3 has 16 residues. The germline V gene has CDR1 SQVTM and CDR2 ANQGSEA. V lost 4 bases to trimming and J lost 2 bases; unmatched junction nucleotides: 9. CDR3 DNA: TGCAGCGTTGTGGGTGTAGCGGGGTACAACACCGGGGAGCTGTTTTTT. Its protein product is CSVVGVAGYNTGELFF.

The gene calls are TRBV6-1 and TRBJ1-6; D uncertain. Between the trimmed V and J ends, which lost 6 bases and 8 bases, there was a span of 17 bases. Germline V CDR1 and CDR2: MNHNS, SASEGT. The CDR3 covers 15 residues. CDR3: CASSQTHEGDSPLHF. In nucleotides, the CDR3 is TGTGCCAGCAGCCAGACCCACGAGGGAGATTCACCCCTCCACTTT.

The V call is TRBV5-4, the J call TRBJ2-7, with TRBD1 identical over 10 bases. The trim removed 4 bases at V and 1 base at J, leaving 8 bases unmatched. The CDR3 has 16 residues. Germline loops: CDR1 SGHNT, CDR2 YYREEE (reference sequence). The CDR3 is CASSRDRGSASYEQYF. The CDR3 coding sequence is TGTGCCAGCAGCCGGGACAGGGGATCGGCATCCTACGAGCAGTACTTC.

This chain uses TRBV9 with TRBJ1-4, with TRBD1 matching over 9 bases. Losses at the gene ends were 1 base for V and 8 bases for J; bases not matched to a gene: 3. CDR1 SGDLS and CDR2 YYNGEE come from the germline V gene. The CDR3 consists of 14 residues. In DNA, the CDR3 is TGTGCCAGCAGCGTAACAGGGGGCGACGAAAAACTGTTTTTT. It encodes CASSVTGGDEKLFF.

This clone was counted a single time. The chain uses TRBV30 and TRBJ2-5; 9 nucleotides align to TRBD2. V trimming: 5 bases; J trimming: 4 bases; junction bases outside the gene matches: 8. The CDR3 spans 14 residues. From germline, CDR1 is GTSNPN and CDR2 SVGIG (reference sequence). CDR3 in amino acids: CAWGGAGGRETQYF. The DNA for the CDR3 is TGTGCCTGGGGAGGCGCGGGGGGGCGAGAGACCCAGTACTTC. Drawing the rest from reference TRBV30 and TRBJ2-5, the complete variable domain is SQTIHQWPATLVQPVGSPLSLECTVEGTSNPNLYWYRQAAGRGLQLLFYSVGIGQISSEVPQNLSASRPQDRQFILSSKKLLLSDSGFYLCAWGGAGGRETQYFGPGTRLLVL.

The rearrangement joins TRBV29-1 to TRBJ1-1; 10 nucleotides match TRBD1. V was pared by 4 bases and J by 2 bases, with 1 base of the junction left unmatched. This CDR3 has 13 amino acids. The germline V gene encodes CDR1 SQVTM and CDR2 ANQGSEA. CDR3 in amino acids: CSVGDRGNTEAFF. In DNA, the CDR3 is TGCAGCGTTGGGGACAGGGGCAACACTGAAGCTTTCTTT.

V gene TRBV6-1 combines with J gene TRBJ2-5; 10 bases fit TRBD2. The CDR3 consists of 14 residues. The V gene end was trimmed by 11 bases and the J gene end by 5 bases; junction bases not matched to a gene: 11. Germline CDR1 MNHNS, CDR2 SASEGT. The CDR3 sequence: CAASSGGGLETQYF. For the CDR3, the DNA is TGTGCCGCTTCTAGCGGGGGAGGCCTCGAGACCCAGTACTTC.

The gene calls are TRBV28 and TRBJ2-7; 7 bases match TRBD2. This CDR3 spans 17 amino acids. V lost 5 bases and J lost 0; bases outside the gene matches: 13. CDR1 MDHEN and CDR2 SYDVKM come from the germline V gene. This CDR3 is CASSRPWGGGTSYEQYF. DNA for the CDR3: TGTGCCAGCAGTCGTCCTTGGGGGGGAGGGACCTCCTACGAGCAGTACTTC.

This chain joins TRBV27 and TRBJ1-4; the match to TRBD1 covers 8 bases. J gave up 2 bases and V 5 bases, and 4 bases lay outside the gene matches. CDR3 length: 15 amino acids. Germline lookup yields CDR1 MNHEY and CDR2 SMNVEV (reference sequence). The CDR3 nucleotides are TGTGCCAGCAGTCCCAGGGGGCTGACTAATGAAAAACTGTTTTTT. Amino acid sequence: CASSPRGLTNEKLFF. The full variable domain, completed using reference TRBV27 and TRBJ1-4, is EAQVTQNPRYLITVTGKKLTVTCSQNMNHEYMSWYRQDPGLGLRQIYYSMNVEVTDKGDVPEGYKVSRKEKRNFPLILESPSPNQTSLYFCASSPRGLTNEKLFFGSGTQLSVL.